The clone carrying this T cell receptor (beta chain) occurred a few times. This sample is part of a study of blood T cell repertoires in COVID-19. Study context: Nucleic acid was either cDNA or gDNA, and it came from T cells, B-cell-depleted T cells, or PBMCs.

Original handling: By means of reference gene primer amplification, nucleated cell counts were estimated. Measured with immunoSEQ multiplex PCR; TCRdb has only the in-frame clones, and not every one. The DNA was the basis for D and trimming; V, J and clone size are from that table. The repertoire consists of 300,000 to 400,000 clones, with approximately 83% occurring once and the leading ten covering around 4.4%. Per the germline V gene, CDR1 is SGDLS and CDR2 is YYNGEE. The CDR3 extends over 17 amino acids. V lost 6 bases to trimming and J lost 4 bases, with 25 bases between them. Ages ranged from about 18 to 89 years, with residence in around 24 US areas. Which cohort a participant joined came from the clinical history participants gave.

The chain carries TRBV9 and TRBJ1-2; D is perhaps TRBD1 (6 bases). The sample comprised PBMCs or T cells enriched from blood (not recorded which). The sequence was obtained from a woman aged 40 to 50 with acute COVID-19. The CDR3 nucleotides read TGTGCCAGCACCCCTGGGGTAGATCAGGGGTTTCCCTATGGCTACACCTTC. It is translated as CASTPGVDQGFPYGYTF.